This T cell receptor beta chain was obtained from a study of blood T cell repertoires in COVID-19. Across the whole study: Samples of COVID-19 (acute and convalescent) were obtained from the United States, Italy and Spain.

In the original workflow: Estimation of nucleated cell counts relied on the amplification of reference gene primers. Only in-frame clones appear in the TCRdb table, and some are missing; sequencing was by immunoSEQ multiplex PCR. D and trimming were read from the DNA, whereas the V and J calls and clone size are those reported in that table. Of approximately 74,000 clones in the sample, roughly 86% were seen once. The CDR3 is made up of 15 amino acids. Trimming cost V 2 bases and J 2 bases; bases outside gene matches: 2. Germline CDR1 is SEHNR and CDR2 is FQNEAQ (reference sequence). The TCR sequence derives from a woman between 55 and 75 years old with acute or convalescent COVID-19. Sequencing used peripheral blood. The rearrangement uses TRBV7-9 and TRBJ2-5; 10 bases line up with TRBD2. DNA of the CDR3: TGTGCCAGCAGCTTAACTAGCGGGACACAAGAGACCCAGTACTTC. Encoded protein: CASSLTSGTQETQYF.